These 3 T cell receptor beta chains originate from one sample sequenced in a study of immune evolution from preneoplasia to lung adenocarcinoma (dated by TCRdb to the early 2020s). The method was the immunoSEQ multiplex PCR assay. TCRdb carries this immuneACCESS record with in-frame sequences only. Its versions omit some clonotypes, under half of them owing to an unresolved V gene in the studies checked, with the rest unexplained. The sample table records about 4,600 clones; 84% of these occur just once. The leading ten clones occupy more than 10% of the sample. The sequenced sample consisted of FFPE normal lung tissue adjacent to the tumor. These receptors came from a person between 50 and 70 years old with lung adenocarcinoma.

This chain connects TRBV18 to TRBJ1-6; maybe TRBD1 (5 bases). This CDR3 has 12 residues. Germline V CDR1 and CDR2: KGHSH, LQKENI. V was cut by 6 bases and J by 15 bases, with 15 bases left in between. The CDR3 is CASSRPQGLLHF. CDR3 bases: TGTGCCAGCTCTCGGCCTCAGGGTCTCCTCCACTTT.

The rearrangement links TRBV5-4 to TRBJ2-5; D is unclear. This CDR3 is built from 12 residues. In germline, CDR1 is SGHNT, CDR2 YYREEE (reference sequence). V lost 0 bases and J 8 bases, leaving 8 bases between the germline ends. The CDR3 is CASSLDSETQYF. The CDR3, as DNA: TGTGCCAGCAGCTTGGATTCGGAAACCCAGTACTTC. Variable domain in full (rest from reference TRBV5-4 and TRBJ2-5): ETGVTQSPTHLIKTRGQQVTLRCSSQSGHNTVSWYQQALGQGPQFIFQYYREEENGRGNFPPRFSGLQFPNYSSELNVNALELDDSALYLCASSLDSETQYFGPGTRLLVL.

V and J are TRBV5-5 and TRBJ1-1; D is ambiguous. Germline CDR1 SGHKS, CDR2 YYEKEE (reference sequence). The CDR3 loop spans 12 amino acids. With 1 base removed from V and 11 bases from J, the gap between germline ends came to 12 bases. CDR3 amino acids: CASSLSEGSAFF. The CDR3 DNA reads as TGTGCCAGCAGCTTGTCGGAGGGATCGGCTTTCTTT.